The entry below describes one T cell receptor (beta chain). Its target is unknown. This sample is drawn from a study of read filtering for tumor transcriptome and immune sequencing. As for the study in general: After DNase treatment, RNA was made into whole-transcriptome libraries. General observations from the study: Correlation between methods rose after single-read clonotypes were removed. RNA-seq captured clonotypes less deeply and reliably than IR-seq.

Sampling of bone marrow took place during active disease in every patient. This library used 300 to 500 ng RNA and molecular barcoded adaptors spanning alpha/delta and beta/gamma chains. TCRdb re-called the reads through MiXCR, storing one row per CDR3 protein. The repertoire holds approximately 140,000 distinct CDR3 sequences, with 13% as singletons. Sequencing input: a population of CD138-negative cells sorted from bone marrow. The source is a donor aged 40 or older with multiple myeloma.

The DNA for the CDR3 is TGCAGCGTTGGATTCAGGGGTGGGGCTGAAGCTTTCTTT. Translation gives CSVGFRGGAEAFF. V usage is TRBV29-1 and J usage is TRBJ1-1; D might be TRBD1 (6 bases). V lost 4 bases, J lost 6 bases, and 15 bases lay in between. The CDR3 consists of 13 residues. In germline, CDR1 is SQVTM, CDR2 ANQGSEA.